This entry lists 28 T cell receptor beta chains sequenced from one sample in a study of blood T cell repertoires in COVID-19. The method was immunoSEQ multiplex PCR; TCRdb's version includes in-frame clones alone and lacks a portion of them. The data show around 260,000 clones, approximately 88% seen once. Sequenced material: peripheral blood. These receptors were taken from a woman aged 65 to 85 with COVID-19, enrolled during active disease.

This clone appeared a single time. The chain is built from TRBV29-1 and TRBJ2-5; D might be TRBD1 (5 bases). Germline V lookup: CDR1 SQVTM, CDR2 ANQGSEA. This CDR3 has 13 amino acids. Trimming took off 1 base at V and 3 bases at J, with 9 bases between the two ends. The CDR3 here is CSVEGQYKETQYF. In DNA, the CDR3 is TGCAGCGTTGAAGGACAGTACAAAGAGACCCAGTACTTC.

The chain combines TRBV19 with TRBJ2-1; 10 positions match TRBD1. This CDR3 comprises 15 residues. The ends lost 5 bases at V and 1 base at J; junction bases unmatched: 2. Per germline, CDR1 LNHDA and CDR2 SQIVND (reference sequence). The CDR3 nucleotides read TGTGCCAGTAGTCCGGGACAGGGGTCCTACAATGAGCAGTTCTTC. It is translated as CASSPGQGSYNEQFF.

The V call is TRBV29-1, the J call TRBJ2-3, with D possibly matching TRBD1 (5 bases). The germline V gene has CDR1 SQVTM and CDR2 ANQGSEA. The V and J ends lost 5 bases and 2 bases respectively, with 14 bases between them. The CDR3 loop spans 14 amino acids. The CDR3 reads CSVKRGLVTDTQYF. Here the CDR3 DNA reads TGCAGCGTTAAAAGGGGCCTCGTCACAGATACGCAGTATTTT.

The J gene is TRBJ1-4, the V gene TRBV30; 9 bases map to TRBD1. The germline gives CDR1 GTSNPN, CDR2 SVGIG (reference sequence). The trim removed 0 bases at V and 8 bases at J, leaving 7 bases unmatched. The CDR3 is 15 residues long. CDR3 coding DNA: TGTGCCTGGAGTGTAGTACAGGGGGCTGGCGAAAAACTGTTTTTT. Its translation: CAWSVVQGAGEKLFF.

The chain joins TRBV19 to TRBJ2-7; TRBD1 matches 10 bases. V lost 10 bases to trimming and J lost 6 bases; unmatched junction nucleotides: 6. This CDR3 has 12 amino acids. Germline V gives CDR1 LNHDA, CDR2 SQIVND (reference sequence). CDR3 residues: CATRQGAGEQYF. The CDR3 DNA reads TGTGCCACACGACAGGGGGCGGGCGAGCAGTACTTC.

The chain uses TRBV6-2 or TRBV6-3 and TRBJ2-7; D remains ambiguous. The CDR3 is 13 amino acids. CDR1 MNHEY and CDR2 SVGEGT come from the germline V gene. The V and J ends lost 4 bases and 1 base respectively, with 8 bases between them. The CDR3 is CASSSVGSYEQYF. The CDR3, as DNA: TGTGCCAGCAGTTCTGTCGGTTCCTACGAGCAGTACTTC.

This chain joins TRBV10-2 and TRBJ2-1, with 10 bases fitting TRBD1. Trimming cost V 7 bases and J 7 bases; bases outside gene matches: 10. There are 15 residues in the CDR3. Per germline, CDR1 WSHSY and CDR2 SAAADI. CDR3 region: CASNPDRGLGNEQFF. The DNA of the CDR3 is TGCGCCAGCAATCCTGACAGGGGGCTTGGGAATGAGCAGTTCTTC.

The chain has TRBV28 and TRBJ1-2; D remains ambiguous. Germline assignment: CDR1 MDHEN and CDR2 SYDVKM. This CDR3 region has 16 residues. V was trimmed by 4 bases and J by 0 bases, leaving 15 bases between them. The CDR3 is CASSYPHASTNYGYTF. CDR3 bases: TGTGCCAGCAGTTACCCGCACGCGTCAACTAACTATGGCTACACCTTC.

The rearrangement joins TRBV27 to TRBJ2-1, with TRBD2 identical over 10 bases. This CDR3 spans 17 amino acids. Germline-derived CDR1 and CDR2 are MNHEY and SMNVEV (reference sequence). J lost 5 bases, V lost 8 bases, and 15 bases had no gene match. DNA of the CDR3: TGTGCCAGCGGATTTCCGCTAGCGGGAGAAGGACACAATGAGCAGTTCTTC. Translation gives CASGFPLAGEGHNEQFF.

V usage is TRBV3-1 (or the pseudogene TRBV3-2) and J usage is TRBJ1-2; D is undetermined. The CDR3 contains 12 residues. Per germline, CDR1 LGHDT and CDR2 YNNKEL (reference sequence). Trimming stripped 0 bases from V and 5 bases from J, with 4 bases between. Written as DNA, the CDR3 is TGTGCCAGCAGCCAAGATCGGTATGGCTACACCTTC. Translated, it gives CASSQDRYGYTF.

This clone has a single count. CDR3 loop: CASRSPATSGRTDTQYF. CDR3 sequence (DNA): TGTGCCAGCAGATCTCCCGCAACTAGCGGGAGAACAGATACGCAGTATTTT. The rearrangement uses TRBV7-9 and TRBJ2-3, with TRBD2 identical over 11 bases. Germline V CDR1 and CDR2: SEHNR, FQNEAQ (reference sequence). The CDR3 contains 17 residues. Unmatched junction bases numbered 11, after V lost 6 bases and J lost 3 bases.

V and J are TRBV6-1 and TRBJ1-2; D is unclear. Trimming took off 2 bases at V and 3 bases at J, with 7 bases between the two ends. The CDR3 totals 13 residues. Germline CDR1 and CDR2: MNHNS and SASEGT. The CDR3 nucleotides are TGTGCCAGCAGTGAATCGCGGTACTATGGCTACACCTTC. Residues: CASSESRYYGYTF.

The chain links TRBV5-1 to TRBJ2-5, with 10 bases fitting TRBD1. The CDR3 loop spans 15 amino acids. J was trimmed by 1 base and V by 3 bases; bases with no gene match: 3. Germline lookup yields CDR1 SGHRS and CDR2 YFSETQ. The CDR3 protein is CASSYRTGGQETQYF. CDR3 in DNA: TGCGCCAGCAGCTATAGGACAGGGGGCCAAGAGACCCAGTACTTC.

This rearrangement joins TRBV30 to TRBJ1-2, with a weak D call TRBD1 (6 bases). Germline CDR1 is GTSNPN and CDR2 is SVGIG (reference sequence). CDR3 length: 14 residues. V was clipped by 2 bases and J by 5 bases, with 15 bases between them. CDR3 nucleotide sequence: TGTGCCTGGAGTCAGGGAGGGGGGTTATATGGCTACACCTTC. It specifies CAWSQGGGLYGYTF.

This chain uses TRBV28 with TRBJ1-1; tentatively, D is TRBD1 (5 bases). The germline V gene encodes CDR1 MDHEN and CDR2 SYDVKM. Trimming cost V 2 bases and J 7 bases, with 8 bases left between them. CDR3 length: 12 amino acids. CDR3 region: CASSLKGFEAFF. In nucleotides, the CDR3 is TGTGCCAGCAGTTTAAAGGGGTTTGAAGCTTTCTTT.

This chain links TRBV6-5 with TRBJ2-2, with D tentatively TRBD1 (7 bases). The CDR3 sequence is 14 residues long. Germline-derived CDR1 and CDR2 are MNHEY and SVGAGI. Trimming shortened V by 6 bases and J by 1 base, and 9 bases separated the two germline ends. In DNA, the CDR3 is TGTGCCAGCAGGCGGGACAGGAACACCGGGGAGCTGTTTTTT. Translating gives CASRRDRNTGELFF.

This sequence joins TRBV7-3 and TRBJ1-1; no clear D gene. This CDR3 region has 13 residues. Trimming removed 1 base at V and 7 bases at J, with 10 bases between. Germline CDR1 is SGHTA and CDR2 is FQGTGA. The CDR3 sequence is CASSLSVRGEAFF. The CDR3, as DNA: TGTGCCAGCAGCTTAAGTGTACGCGGTGAAGCTTTCTTT.

The CDR3 here is CASSGHSSSYEQYF. DNA for the CDR3: TGTGCCAGCAGTGGACATTCCAGCTCCTACGAGCAGTACTTC. The V call is TRBV25-1, the J call TRBJ2-7, with D unresolved. The V gene's germline CDR1 is MGHDK and CDR2 SYGVNS. There are 14 residues in the CDR3. The germline V and J ends were trimmed by 4 bases and 0 bases, with 10 bases remaining between them.

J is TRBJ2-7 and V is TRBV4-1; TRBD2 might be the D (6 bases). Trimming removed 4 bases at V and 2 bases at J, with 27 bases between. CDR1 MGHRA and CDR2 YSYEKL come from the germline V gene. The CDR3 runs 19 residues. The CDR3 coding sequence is TGCGCCAGCAGCCGAATAGATCTTGCTGACGGGACTCCAACCTACGAGCAGTACTTC. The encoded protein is CASSRIDLADGTPTYEQYF.

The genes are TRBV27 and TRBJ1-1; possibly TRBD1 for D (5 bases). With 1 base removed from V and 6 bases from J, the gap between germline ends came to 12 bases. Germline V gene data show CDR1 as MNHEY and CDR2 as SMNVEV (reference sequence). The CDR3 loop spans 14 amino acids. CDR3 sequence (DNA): TGTGCCAGCAGTTTATATCCGGGGGGACCTGAAGCTTTCTTT. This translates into CASSLYPGGPEAFF.

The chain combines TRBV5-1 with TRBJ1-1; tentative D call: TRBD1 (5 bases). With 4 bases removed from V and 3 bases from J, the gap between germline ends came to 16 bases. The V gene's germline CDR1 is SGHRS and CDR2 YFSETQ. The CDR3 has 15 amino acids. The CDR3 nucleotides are TGCGCCAGCAGCAGGGACCAGGGAGGTTACACTGAAGCTTTCTTT. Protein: CASSRDQGGYTEAFF.

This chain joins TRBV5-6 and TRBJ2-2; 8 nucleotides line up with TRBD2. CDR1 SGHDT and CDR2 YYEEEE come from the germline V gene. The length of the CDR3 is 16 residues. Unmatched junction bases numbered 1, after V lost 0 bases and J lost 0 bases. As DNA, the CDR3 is TGTGCCAGCAGCTTGGGTAGCGGGACGAACACCGGGGAGCTGTTTTTT. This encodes CASSLGSGTNTGELFF.

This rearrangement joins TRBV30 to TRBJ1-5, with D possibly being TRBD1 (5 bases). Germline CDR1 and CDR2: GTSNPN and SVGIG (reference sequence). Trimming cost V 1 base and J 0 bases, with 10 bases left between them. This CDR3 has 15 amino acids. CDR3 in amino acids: CAWSAGQGSNQPQHF. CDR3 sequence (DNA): TGTGCCTGGAGTGCCGGTCAGGGTAGCAATCAGCCCCAGCATTTT.

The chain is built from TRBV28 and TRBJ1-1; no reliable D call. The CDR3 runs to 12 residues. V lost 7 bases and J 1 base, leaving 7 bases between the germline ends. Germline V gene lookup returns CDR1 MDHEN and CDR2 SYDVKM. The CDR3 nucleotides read TGTGCCAGCACGGAGGGGAACACTGAAGCTTTCTTT. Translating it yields CASTEGNTEAFF.

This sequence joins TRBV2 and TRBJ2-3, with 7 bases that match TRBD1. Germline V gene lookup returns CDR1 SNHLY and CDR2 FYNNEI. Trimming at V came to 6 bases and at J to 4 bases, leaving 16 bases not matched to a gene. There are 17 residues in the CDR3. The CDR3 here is CASSPRNRGRGADTQYF. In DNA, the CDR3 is TGTGCCAGCAGCCCTAGGAACAGGGGTCGGGGTGCAGATACGCAGTATTTT.

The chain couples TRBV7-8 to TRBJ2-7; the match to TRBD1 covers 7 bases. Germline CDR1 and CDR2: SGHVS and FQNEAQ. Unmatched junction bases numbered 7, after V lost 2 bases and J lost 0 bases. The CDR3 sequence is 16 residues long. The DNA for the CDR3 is TGTGCCAGCAGCTTACGGTTTGGGACAGACTCCTACGAGCAGTACTTC. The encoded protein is CASSLRFGTDSYEQYF.

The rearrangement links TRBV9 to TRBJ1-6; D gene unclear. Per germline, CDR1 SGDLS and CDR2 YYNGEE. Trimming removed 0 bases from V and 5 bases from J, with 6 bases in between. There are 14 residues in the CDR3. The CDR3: CASSVAVNNSPLHF. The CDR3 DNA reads TGTGCCAGCAGCGTAGCAGTTAATAATTCACCCCTCCACTTT. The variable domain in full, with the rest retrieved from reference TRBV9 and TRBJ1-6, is DSGVTQTPKHLITATGQRVTLRCSPRSGDLSVYWYQQSLDQGLQFLIQYYNGEERAKGNILERFSAQQFPDLHSELNLSSLELGDSALYFCASSVAVNNSPLHFGNGTRLTVT.

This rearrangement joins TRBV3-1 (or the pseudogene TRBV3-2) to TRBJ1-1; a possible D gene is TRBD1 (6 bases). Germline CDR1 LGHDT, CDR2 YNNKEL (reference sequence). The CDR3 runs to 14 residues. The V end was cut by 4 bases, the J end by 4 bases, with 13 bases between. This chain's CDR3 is CASSPPGGLTEAFF. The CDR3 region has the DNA TGTGCCAGCAGCCCCCCGGGGGGCCTCACTGAAGCTTTCTTT.